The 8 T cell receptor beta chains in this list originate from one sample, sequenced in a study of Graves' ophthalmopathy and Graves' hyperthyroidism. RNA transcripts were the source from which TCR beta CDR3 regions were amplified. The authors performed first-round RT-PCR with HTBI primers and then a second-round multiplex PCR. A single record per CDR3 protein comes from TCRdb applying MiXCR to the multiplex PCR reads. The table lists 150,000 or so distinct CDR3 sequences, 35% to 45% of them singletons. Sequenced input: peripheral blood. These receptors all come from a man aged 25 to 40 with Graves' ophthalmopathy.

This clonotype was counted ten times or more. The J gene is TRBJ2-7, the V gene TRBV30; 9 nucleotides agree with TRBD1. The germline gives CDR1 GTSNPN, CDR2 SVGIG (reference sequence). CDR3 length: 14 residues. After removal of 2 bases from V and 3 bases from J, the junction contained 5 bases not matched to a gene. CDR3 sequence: CAWSTGQGSYEQYF. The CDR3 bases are TGTGCCTGGAGTACCGGACAGGGGAGCTACGAGCAGTACTTC.

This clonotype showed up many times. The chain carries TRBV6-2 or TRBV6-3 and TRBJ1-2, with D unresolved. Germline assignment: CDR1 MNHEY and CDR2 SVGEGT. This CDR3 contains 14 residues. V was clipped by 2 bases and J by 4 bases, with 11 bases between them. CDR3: CASSYNAEAYGYTF. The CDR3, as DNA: TGTGCCAGCAGTTACAACGCGGAGGCCTATGGCTACACCTTC.

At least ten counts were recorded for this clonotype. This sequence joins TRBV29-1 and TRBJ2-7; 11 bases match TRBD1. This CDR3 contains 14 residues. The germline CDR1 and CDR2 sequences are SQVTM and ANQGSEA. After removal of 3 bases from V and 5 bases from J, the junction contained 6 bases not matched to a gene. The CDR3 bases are TGCAGCGTTGAGGACAGGGGGCGCGCCGACGAGCAGTACTTC. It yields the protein CSVEDRGRADEQYF.

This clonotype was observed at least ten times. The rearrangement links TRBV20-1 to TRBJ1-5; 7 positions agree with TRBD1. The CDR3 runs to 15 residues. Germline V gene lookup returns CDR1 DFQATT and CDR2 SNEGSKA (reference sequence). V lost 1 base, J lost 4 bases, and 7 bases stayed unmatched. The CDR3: CSARATGSLNQPQHF. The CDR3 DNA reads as TGCAGTGCTAGAGCGACAGGGAGCTTGAATCAGCCCCAGCATTTT.

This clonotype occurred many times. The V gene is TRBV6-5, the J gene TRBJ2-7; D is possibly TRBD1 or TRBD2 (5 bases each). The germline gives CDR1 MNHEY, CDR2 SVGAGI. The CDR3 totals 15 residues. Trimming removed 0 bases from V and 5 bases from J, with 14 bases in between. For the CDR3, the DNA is TGTGCCAGCAGTTACTCAGGGACGGAGCGAGACGAGCAGTACTTC. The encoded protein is CASSYSGTERDEQYF.

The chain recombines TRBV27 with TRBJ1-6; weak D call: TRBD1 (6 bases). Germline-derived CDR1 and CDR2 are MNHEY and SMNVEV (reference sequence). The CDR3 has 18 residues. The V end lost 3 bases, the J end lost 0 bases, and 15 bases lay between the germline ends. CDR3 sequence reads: CASSFRGTGSSYNSPLHF. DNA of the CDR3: TGTGCCAGCAGTTTTAGGGGGACGGGGAGCTCCTATAATTCACCCCTCCACTTT.

The CDR3, as DNA: TGTGCCAGCAGCTTAGTTGAAGGACAGCGGTACTTC. Encoded protein: CASSLVEGQRYF. The chain employs TRBV7-2 and TRBJ2-7, with a tentative D call TRBD1 (6 bases). The CDR3 is made up of 12 amino acids. The V gene lost 1 base and the J gene lost 12 bases, with 13 bases spanning the gap. Germline CDR1 and CDR2: SGHTA and FQGNSA.

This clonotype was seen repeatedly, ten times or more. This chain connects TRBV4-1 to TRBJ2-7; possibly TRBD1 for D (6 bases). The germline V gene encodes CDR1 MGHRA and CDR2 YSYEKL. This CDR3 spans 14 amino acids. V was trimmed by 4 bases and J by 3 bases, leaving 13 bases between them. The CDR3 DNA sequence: TGCGCCAGCAGCCCTGCCGGGACACACTACGAGCAGTACTTC. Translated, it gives CASSPAGTHYEQYF.